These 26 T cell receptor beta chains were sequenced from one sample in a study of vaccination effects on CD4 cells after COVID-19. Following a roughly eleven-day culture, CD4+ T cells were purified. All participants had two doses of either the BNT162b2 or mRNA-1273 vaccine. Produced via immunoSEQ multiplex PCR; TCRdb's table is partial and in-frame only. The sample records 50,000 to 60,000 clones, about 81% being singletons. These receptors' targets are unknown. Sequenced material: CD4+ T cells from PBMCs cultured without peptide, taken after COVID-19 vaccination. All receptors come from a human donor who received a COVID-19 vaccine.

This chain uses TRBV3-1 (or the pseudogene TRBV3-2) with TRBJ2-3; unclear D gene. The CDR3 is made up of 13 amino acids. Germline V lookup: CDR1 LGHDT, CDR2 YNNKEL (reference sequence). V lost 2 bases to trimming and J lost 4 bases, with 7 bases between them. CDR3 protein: CASSQRAADTQYF. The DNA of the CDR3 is TGTGCCAGCAGCCAACGGGCCGCAGATACGCAGTATTTT.

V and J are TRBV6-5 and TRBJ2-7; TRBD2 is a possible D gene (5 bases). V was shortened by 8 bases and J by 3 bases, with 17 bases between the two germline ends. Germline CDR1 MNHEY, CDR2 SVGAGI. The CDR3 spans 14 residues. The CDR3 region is CASREGIFYYEQYF. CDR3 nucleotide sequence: TGTGCCAGCCGCGAGGGCATCTTCTACTACGAGCAGTACTTC.

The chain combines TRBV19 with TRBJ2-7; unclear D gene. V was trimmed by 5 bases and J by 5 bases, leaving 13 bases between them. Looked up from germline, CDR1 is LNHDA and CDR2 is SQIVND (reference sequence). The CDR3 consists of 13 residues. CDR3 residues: CASSVAAGDEQYF. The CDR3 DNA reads TGTGCCAGTAGTGTCGCCGCTGGGGACGAGCAGTACTTC.

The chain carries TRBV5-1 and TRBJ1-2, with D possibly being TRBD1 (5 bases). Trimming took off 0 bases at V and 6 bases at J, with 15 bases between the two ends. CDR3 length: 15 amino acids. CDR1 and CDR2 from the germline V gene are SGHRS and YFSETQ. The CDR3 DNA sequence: TGCGCCAGCAGCTTGGTCTCAGGAGGGACCCATGGCTACACCTTC. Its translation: CASSLVSGGTHGYTF. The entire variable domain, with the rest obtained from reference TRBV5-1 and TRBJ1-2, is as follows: KAGVTQTPRYLIKTRGQQVTLSCSPISGHRSVSWYQQTPGQGLQFLFEYFSETQRNKGNFPGRFSGRQFSNSRSEMNVSTLELGDSALYLCASSLVSGGTHGYTFGSGTRLTVV.

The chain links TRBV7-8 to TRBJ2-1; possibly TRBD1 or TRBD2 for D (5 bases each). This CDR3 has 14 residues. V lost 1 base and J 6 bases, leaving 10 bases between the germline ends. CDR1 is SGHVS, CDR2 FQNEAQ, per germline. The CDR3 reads CASSLGGAGNEQFF. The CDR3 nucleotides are TGTGCCAGCAGCTTAGGAGGGGCGGGCAATGAGCAGTTCTTC.

CDR3 residues: CASSLNQGSTGELFF. DNA of the CDR3: TGCGCCAGCAGCTTAAACCAGGGCAGCACCGGGGAGCTGTTTTTT. V gene TRBV5-1 combines with J gene TRBJ2-2; D is perhaps TRBD1 (5 bases). The CDR3 consists of 15 residues. Trimming pared 2 bases from V and 4 bases from J, leaving 12 bases between. Looked up from germline, CDR1 is SGHRS and CDR2 is YFSETQ.

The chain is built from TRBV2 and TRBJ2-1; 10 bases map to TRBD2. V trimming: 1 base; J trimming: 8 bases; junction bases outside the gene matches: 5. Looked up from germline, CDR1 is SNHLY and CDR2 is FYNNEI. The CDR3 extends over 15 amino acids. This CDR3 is CASSEGSGGADEQFF. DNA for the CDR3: TGTGCCAGCAGTGAAGGGAGCGGGGGGGCAGATGAGCAGTTCTTC.

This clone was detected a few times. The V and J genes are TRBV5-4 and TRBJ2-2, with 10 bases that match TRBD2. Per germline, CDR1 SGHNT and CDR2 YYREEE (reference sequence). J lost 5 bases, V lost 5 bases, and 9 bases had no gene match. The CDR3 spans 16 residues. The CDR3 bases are TGTGCCAGCAGTAGTCTAGCGGGAGTTGGGACCGGGGAGCTGTTTTTT. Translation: CASSSLAGVGTGELFF.

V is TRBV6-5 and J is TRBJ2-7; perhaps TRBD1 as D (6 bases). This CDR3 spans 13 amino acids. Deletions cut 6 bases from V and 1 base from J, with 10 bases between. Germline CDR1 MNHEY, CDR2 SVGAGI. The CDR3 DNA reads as TGTGCCAGCAGGGGGGCGATTTCCTACGAGCAGTACTTC. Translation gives CASRGAISYEQYF.

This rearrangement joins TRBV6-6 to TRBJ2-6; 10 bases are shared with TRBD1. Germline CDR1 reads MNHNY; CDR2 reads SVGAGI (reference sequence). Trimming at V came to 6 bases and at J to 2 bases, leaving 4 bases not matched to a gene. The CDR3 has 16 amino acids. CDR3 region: CASRPGQGTGANVLTF. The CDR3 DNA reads TGTGCCAGCAGACCGGGACAGGGGACTGGGGCCAACGTCCTGACTTTC.

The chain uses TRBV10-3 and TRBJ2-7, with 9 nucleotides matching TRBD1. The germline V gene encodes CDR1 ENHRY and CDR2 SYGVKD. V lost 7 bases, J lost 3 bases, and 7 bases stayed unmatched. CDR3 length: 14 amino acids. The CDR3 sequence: CAITTGQGHYEQYF. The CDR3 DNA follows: TGTGCCATCACCACGGGACAGGGTCACTACGAGCAGTACTTC.

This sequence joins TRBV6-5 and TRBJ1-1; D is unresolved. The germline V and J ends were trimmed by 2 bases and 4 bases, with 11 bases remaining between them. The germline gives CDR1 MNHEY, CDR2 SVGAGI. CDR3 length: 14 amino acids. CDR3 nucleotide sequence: TGTGCCAGCAGTTACGATAGGGCGGTCACTGAAGCTTTCTTT. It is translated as CASSYDRAVTEAFF.

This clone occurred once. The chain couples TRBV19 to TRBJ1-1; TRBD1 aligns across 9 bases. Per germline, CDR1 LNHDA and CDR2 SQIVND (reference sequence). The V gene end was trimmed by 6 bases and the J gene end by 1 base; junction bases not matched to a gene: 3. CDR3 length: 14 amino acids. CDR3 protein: CASSPQGANTEAFF. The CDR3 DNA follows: TGTGCCAGTAGCCCACAGGGGGCGAACACTGAAGCTTTCTTT.

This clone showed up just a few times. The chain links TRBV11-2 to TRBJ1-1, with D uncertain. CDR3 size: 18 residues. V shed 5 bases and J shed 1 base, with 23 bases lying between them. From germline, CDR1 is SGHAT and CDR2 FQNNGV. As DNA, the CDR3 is TGTGCCAGCAGCCTCTATGCCCGGCCGGCAGGACGGAACACTGAAGCTTTCTTT. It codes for CASSLYARPAGRNTEAFF.

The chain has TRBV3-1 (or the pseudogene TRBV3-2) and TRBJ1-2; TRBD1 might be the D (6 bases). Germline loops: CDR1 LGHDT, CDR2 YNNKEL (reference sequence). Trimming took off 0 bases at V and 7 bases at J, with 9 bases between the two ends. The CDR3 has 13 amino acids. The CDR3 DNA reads TGTGCCAGCAGCCAAGATTTGGGGGCTGGCTACACCTTC. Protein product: CASSQDLGAGYTF.

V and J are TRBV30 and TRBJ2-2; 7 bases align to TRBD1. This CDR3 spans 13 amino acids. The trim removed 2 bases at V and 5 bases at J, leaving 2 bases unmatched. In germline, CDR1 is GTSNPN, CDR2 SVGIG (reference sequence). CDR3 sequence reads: CAWSLTGTGELFF. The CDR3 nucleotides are TGTGCCTGGAGTTTGACAGGGACCGGGGAGCTGTTTTTT.

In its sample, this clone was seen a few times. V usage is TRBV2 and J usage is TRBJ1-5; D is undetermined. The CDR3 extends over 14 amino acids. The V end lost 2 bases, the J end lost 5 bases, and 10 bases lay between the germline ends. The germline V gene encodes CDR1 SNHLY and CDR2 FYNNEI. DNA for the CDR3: TGTGCCAGCAGTGAATGGGGTAGAGATCAGCCCCAGCATTTT. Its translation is CASSEWGRDQPQHF.

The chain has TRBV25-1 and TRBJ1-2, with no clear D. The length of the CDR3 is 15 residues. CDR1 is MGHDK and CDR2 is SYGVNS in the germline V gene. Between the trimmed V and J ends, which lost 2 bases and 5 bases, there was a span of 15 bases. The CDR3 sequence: CASSEGEVTGYGYTF. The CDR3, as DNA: TGTGCCAGCAGTGAAGGGGAGGTGACGGGGTATGGCTACACCTTC.

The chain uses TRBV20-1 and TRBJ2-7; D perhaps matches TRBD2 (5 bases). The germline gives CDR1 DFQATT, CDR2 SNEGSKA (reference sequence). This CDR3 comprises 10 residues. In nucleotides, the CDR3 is TGCAGGGACGGGGAGCGCGAGCAGTACTTC. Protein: CRDGEREQYF.

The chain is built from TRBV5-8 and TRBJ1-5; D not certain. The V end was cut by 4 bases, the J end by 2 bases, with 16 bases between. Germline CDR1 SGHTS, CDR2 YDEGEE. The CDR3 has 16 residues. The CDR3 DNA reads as TGTGCCAGCAGCGGTAAGCTGGGGTTGGGCAATCAGCCCCAGCATTTT. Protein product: CASSGKLGLGNQPQHF.

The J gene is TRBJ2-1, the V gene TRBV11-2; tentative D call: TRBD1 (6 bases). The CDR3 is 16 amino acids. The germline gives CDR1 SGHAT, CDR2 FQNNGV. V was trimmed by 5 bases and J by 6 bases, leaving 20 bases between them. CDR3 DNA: TGTGCCAGCAGCCGCCCCTCAGGGGCGCCCCCCAATGAGCAGTTCTTC. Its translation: CASSRPSGAPPNEQFF. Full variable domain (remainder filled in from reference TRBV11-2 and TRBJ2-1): EAGVAQSPRYKIIEKRQSVAFWCNPISGHATLYWYQQILGQGPKLLIQFQNNGVVDDSQLPKDRFSAERLKGVDSTLKIQPAKLEDSAVYLCASSRPSGAPPNEQFFGPGTRLTVL.

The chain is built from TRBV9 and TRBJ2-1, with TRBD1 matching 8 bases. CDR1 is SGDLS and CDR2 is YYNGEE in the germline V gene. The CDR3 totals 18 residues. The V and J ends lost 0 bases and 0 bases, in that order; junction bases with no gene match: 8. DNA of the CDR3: TGTGCCAGCAGCGTAGACCCGGACAGGGCCTCCTCCTACAATGAGCAGTTCTTC. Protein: CASSVDPDRASSYNEQFF.

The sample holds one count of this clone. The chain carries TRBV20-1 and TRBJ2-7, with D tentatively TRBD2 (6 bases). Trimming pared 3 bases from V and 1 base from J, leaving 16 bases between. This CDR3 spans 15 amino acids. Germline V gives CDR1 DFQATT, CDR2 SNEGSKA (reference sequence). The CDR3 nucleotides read TGCAGTGCTAGTGTTGCCGGGAGCCGTTCCTACGAGCAGTACTTC. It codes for CSASVAGSRSYEQYF.

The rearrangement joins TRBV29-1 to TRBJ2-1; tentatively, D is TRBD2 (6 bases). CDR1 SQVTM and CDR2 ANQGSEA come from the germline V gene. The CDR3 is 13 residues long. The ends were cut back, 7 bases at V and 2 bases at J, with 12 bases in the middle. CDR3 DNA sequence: TGCAGCGGAGGGAGGTCGCCCTACAATGAGCAGTTCTTC. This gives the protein CSGGRSPYNEQFF.

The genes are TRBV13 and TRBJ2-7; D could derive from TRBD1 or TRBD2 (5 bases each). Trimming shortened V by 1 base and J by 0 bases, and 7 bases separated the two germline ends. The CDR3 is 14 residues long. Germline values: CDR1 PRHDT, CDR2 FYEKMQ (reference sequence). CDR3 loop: CASSLEGSSYEQYF. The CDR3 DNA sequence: TGTGCCAGCAGCTTAGAGGGGAGCTCCTACGAGCAGTACTTC.

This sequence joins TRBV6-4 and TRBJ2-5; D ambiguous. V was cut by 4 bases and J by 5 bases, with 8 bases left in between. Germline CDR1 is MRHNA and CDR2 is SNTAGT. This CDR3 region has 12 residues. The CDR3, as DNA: TGTGCCAGCAGTGCGGCCCGGGAGACCCAGTACTTC. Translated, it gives CASSAARETQYF.